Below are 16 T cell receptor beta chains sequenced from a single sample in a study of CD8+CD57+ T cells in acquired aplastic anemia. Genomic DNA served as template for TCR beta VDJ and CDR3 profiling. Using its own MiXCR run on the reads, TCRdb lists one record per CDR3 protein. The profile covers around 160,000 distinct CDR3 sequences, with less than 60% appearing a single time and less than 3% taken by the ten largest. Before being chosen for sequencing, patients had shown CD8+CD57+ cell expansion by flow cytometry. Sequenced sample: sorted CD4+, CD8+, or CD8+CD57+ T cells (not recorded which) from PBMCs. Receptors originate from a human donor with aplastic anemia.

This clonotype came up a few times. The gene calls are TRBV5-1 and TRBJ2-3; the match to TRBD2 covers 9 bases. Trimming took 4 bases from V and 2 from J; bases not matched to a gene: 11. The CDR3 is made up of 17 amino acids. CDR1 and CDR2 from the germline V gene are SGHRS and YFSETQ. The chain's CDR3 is CASSLAGTSISTDTQYF. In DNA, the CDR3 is TGCGCCAGCAGCCTTGCCGGGACTAGCATTTCCACAGATACGCAGTATTTT.

This CDR3 is CSVEESEGEVFF. The CDR3 DNA reads as TGCAGCGTTGAAGAATCCGAGGGGGAGGTGTTTTTT. The chain carries TRBV29-1 and TRBJ1-4; D is possibly TRBD1 (6 bases). The CDR3 has 12 amino acids. Germline assignment: CDR1 SQVTM and CDR2 ANQGSEA. The germline V and J ends were trimmed by 0 bases and 15 bases, with 14 bases remaining between them.

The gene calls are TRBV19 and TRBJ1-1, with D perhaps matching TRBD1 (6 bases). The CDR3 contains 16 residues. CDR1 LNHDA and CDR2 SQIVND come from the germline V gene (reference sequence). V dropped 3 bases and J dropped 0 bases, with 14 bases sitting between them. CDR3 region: CASSITYRDMNTEAFF. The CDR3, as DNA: TGTGCCAGTAGTATCACCTACAGGGACATGAACACTGAAGCTTTCTTT.

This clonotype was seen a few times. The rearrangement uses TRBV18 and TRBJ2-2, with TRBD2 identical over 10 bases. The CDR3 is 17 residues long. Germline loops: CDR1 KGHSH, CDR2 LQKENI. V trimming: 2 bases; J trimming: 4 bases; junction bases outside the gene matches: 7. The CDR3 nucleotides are TGTGCCAGCTCACCAACGACTAGCGGGCCGGGCACCGGGGAGCTGTTTTTT. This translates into CASSPTTSGPGTGELFF.

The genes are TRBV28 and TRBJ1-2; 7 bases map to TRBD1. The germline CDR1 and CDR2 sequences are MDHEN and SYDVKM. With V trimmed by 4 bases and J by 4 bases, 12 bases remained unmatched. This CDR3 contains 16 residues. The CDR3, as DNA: TGTGCCAGCAGTTCCGACAGGGAGGCTCATGGCTATGGCTACACCTTC. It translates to CASSSDREAHGYGYTF.

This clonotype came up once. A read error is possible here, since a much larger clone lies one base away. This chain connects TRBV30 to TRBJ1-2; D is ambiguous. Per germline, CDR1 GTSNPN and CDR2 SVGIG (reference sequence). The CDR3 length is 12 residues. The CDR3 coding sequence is TGTTCCACCACACCCCAGCATGGGGGCTACACCTTC. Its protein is CSTTPQHGGYTF.

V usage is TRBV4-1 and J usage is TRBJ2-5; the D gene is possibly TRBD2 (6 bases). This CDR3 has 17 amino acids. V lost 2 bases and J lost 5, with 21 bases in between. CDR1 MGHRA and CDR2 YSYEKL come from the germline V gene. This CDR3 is CASSQKPGDSGGETQYF. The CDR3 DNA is TGCGCCAGCAGCCAAAAACCCGGGGACTCCGGTGGGGAGACCCAGTACTTC.

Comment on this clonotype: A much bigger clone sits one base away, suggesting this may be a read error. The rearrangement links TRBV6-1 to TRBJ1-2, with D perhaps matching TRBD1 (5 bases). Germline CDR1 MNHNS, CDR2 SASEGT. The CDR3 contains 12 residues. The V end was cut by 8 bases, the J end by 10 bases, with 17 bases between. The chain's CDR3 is CASPGGGLIYTF. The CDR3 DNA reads TGTGCCAGCCCCGGGGGGGGACTCATCTACACCTTC.

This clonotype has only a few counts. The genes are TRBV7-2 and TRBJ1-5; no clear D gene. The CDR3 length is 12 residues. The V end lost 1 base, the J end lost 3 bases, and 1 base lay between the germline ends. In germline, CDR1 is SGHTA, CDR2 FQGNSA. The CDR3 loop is CASSLDNQPQHF. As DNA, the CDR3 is TGTGCCAGCAGCTTAGACAATCAGCCCCAGCATTTT.

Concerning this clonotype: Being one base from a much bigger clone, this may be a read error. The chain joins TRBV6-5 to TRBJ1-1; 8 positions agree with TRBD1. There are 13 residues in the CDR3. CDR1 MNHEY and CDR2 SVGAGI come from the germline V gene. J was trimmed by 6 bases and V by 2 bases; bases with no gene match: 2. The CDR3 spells CASSYADRAEAFF. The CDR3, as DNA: TGTGCCAGCAGTTACGCGGACAGGGCTGAAGCTTTCTTT.

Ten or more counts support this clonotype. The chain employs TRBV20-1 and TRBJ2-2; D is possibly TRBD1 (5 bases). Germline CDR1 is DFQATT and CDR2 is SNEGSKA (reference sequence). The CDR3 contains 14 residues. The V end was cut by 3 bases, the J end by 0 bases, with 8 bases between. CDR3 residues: CSARAGPNTGELFF. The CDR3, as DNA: TGCAGTGCTAGGGCAGGGCCGAACACCGGGGAGCTGTTTTTT.

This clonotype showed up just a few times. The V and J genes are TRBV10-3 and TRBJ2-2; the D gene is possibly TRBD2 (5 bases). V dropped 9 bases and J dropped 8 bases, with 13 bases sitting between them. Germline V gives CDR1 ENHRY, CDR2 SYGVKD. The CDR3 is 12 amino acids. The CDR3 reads CAMAGDAGELFF. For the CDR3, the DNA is TGTGCCATGGCGGGCGACGCGGGGGAGCTGTTTTTT.

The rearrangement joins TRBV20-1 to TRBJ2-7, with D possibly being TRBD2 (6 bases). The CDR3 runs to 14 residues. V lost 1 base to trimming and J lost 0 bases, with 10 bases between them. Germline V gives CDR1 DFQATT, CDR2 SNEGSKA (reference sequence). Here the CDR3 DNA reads TGCAGTGCTAGAGTCCCCGGGAGCTCCTACGAGCAGTACTTC. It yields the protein CSARVPGSSYEQYF.

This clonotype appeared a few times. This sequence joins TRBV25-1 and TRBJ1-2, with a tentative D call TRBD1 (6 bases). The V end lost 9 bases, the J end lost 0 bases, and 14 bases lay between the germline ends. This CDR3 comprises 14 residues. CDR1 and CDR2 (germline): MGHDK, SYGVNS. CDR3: CASEGDTTNYGYTF. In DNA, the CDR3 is TGTGCCAGTGAGGGGGACACTACTAACTATGGCTACACCTTC.

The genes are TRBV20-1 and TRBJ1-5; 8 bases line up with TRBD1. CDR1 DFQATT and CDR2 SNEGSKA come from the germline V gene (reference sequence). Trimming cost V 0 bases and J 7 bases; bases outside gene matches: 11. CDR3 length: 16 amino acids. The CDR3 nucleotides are TGCAGTGCTAGAGAAAGAGGTGACAGGGGATTGCAGCCCCAGCATTTT. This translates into CSARERGDRGLQPQHF.

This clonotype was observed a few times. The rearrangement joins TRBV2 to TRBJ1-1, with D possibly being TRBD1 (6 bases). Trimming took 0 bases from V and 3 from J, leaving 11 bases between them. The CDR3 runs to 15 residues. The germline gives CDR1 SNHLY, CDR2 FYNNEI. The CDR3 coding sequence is TGTGCCAGCAGTGAAGCGCTTGGGGGGCACACTGAAGCTTTCTTT. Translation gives CASSEALGGHTEAFF.